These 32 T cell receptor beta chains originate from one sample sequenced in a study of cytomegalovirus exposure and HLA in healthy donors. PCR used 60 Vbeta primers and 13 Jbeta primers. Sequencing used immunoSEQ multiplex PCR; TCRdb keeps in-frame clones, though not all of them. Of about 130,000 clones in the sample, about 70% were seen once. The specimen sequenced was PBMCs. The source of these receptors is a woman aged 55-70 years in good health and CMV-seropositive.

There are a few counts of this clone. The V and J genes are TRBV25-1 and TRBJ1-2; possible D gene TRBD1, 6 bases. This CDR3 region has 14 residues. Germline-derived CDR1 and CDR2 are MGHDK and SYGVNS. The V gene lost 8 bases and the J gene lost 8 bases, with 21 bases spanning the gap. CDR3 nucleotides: TGTGCCAGCGCCCGAGAGGGACACCTAGGGGGCTACACCTTC. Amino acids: CASAREGHLGGYTF.

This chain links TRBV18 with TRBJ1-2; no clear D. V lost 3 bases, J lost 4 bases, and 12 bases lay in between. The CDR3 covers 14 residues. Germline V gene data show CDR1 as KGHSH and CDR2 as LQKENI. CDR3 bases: TGTGCCAGCTCACCGGTTGAGAGGTCCTATGGCTACACCTTC. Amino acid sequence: CASSPVERSYGYTF.

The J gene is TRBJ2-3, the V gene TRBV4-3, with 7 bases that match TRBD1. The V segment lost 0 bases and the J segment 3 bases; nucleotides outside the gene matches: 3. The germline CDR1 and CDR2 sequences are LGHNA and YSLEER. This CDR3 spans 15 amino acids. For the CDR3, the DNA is TGCGCCAGCAGCCAAGAGGACAGGCCGACAGATACGCAGTATTTT. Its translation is CASSQEDRPTDTQYF.

The DNA for the CDR3 is TGTGCCAGCTCACCAAAAACCCCGACAGGAACAACACCCCTCCACTTT. Translated, it gives CASSPKTPTGTTPLHF. This chain uses TRBV18 with TRBJ1-6; D possibly corresponds to TRBD1 (6 bases). The V gene lost 2 bases and the J gene lost 11 bases, with 19 bases spanning the gap. CDR1 is KGHSH and CDR2 is LQKENI in the germline V gene. This CDR3 spans 16 amino acids.

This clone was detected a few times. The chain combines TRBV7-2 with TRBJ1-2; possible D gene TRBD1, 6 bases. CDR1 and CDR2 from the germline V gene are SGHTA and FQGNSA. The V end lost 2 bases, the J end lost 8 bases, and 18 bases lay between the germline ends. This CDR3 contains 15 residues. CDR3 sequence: CASSLLPTGVEGYTF. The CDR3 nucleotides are TGTGCCAGCAGCTTATTGCCGACAGGAGTCGAGGGCTACACCTTC.

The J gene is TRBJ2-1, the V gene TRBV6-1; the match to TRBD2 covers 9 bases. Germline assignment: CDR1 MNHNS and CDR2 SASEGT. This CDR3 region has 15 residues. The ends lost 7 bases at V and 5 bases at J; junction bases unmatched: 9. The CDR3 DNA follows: TGTGCCAGCACAGCGAGACCTAGCGGGGACAATGAGCAGTTCTTC. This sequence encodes CASTARPSGDNEQFF.

The chain's CDR3 is CASSPPGLAGVYPPYEQYF. The CDR3 bases are TGTGCCAGTAGTCCCCCGGGACTAGCGGGAGTCTACCCCCCCTACGAGCAGTACTTC. The V gene is TRBV19, the J gene TRBJ2-7, with 14 bases lining up with TRBD2. The junction had 14 bases not matched to a gene; V was cut back by 5 bases and J by 2 bases. This CDR3 region has 19 residues. CDR1 LNHDA and CDR2 SQIVND come from the germline V gene (reference sequence).

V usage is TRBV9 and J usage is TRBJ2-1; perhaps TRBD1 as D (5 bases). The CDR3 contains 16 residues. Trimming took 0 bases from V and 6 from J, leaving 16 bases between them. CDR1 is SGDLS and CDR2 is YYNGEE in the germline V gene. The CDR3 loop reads CASSVVSRATINEQFF. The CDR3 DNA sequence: TGTGCCAGCAGCGTAGTGTCCAGGGCAACTATCAATGAGCAGTTCTTC. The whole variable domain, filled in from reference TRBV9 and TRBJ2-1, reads DSGVTQTPKHLITATGQRVTLRCSPRSGDLSVYWYQQSLDQGLQFLIQYYNGEERAKGNILERFSAQQFPDLHSELNLSSLELGDSALYFCASSVVSRATINEQFFGPGTRLTVL.

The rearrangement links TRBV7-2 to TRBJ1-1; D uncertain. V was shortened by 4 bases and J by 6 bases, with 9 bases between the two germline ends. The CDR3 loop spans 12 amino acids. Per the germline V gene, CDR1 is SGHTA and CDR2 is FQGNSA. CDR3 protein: CASSSLYSEAFF. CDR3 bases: TGTGCCAGCAGCTCCCTTTATTCTGAAGCTTTCTTT.

The CDR3 loop is CASTRTGLGNEKLFF. CDR3 in DNA: TGTGCCAGCACCCGGACAGGCTTGGGGAATGAAAAACTGTTTTTT. The rearrangement uses TRBV6-5 and TRBJ1-4; 7 nucleotides align to TRBD1. J gave up 5 bases and V 7 bases, and 10 bases lay outside the gene matches. The CDR3 is made up of 15 amino acids. The V gene's germline CDR1 is MNHEY and CDR2 SVGAGI.

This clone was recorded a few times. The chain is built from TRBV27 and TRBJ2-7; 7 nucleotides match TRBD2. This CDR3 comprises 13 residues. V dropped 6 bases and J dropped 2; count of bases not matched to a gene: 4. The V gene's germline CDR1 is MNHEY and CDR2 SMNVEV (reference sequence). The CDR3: CASSRSGTYEQYF. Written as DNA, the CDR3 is TGTGCCAGCAGCCGGAGCGGGACCTACGAGCAGTACTTC.

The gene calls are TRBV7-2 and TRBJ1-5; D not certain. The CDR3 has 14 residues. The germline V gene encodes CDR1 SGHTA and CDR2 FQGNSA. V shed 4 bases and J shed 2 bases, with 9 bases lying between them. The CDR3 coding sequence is TGTGCCAGCAGCTCTCAGTTCCGCAATCAGCCCCAGCATTTT. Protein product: CASSSQFRNQPQHF.

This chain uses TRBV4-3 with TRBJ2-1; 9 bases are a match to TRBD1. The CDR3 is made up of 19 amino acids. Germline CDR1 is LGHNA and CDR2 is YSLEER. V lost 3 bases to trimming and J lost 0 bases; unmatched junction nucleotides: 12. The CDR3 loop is CASSQRDRVAHGSYNEQFF. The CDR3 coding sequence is TGCGCCAGCAGCCAGCGGGACAGGGTGGCCCACGGCTCCTACAATGAGCAGTTCTTC.

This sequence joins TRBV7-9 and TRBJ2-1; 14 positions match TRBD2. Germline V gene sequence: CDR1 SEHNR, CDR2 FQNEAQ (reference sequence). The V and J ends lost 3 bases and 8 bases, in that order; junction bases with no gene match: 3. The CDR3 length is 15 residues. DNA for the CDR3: TGTGCCAGCAGCTTTGGGACTAGCGGGAGTGATGAGCAGTTCTTC. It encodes CASSFGTSGSDEQFF.

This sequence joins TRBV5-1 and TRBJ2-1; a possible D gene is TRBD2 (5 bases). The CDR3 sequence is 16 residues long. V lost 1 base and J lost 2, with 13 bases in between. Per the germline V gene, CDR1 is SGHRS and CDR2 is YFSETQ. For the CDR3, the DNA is TGCGCCAGCAGCTTGCGGGGAAGCCCCACCTACAATGAGCAGTTCTTC. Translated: CASSLRGSPTYNEQFF.

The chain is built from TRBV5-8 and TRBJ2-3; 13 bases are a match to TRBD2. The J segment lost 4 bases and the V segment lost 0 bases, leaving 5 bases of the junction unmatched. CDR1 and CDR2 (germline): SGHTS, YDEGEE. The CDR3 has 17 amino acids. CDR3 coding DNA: TGTGCCAGCAGCTTGGAGGGGACTAGCGGGATGGCAGATACGCAGTATTTT. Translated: CASSLEGTSGMADTQYF. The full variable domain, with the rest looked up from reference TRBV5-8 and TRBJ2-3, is EAGVTQSPTHLIKTRGQQATLRCSPISGHTSVYWYQQALGLGLQFLLWYDEGEERNRGNFPPRFSGRQFPNYSSELNVNALELEDSALYLCASSLEGTSGMADTQYFGPGTRLTVL.

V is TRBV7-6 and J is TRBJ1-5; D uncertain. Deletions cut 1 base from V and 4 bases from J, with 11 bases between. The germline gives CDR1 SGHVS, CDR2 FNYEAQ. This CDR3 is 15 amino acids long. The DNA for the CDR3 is TGTGCCAGCAGCTTAGATGGGCAGCGGAATCAGCCCCAGCATTTT. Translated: CASSLDGQRNQPQHF.

CDR3 coding DNA: TGTGCCAGCAGCGCGGACACGAACACTGAAGCTTTCTTT. It encodes CASSADTNTEAFF. The V call is TRBV2, the J call TRBJ1-1; a possible D gene is TRBD1 (5 bases). Germline lookup yields CDR1 SNHLY and CDR2 FYNNEI. V was pared by 6 bases and J by 1 base, with 9 bases between. This CDR3 spans 13 amino acids.

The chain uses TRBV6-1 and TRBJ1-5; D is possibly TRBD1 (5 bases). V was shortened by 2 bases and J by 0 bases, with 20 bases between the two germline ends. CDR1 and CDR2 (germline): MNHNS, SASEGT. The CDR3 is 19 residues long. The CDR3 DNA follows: TGTGCCAGCAGTGAAAGACAGCGCAACAGTCGTGATAGCAATCAGCCCCAGCATTTT. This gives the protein CASSERQRNSRDSNQPQHF.

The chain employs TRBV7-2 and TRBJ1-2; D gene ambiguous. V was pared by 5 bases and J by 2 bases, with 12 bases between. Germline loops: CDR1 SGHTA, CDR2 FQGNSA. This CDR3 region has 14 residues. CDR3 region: CASSPTHENYGYTF. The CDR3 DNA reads TGTGCCAGCAGCCCAACTCACGAGAACTATGGCTACACCTTC.

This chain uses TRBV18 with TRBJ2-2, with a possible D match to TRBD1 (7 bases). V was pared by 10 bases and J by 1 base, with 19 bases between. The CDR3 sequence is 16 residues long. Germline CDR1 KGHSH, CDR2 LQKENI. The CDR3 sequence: CATAGQPVQNTGELFF. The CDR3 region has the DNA TGTGCCACCGCGGGACAGCCAGTACAGAACACCGGGGAGCTGTTTTTT.

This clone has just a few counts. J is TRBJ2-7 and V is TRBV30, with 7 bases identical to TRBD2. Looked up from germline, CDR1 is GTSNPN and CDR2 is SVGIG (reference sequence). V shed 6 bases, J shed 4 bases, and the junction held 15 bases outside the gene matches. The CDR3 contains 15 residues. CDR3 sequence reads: CACLTWGEGQYEQYF. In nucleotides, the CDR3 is TGTGCCTGCCTGACGTGGGGGGAGGGCCAATACGAGCAGTACTTC. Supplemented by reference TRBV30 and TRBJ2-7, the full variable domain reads SQTIHQWPATLVQPVGSPLSLECTVEGTSNPNLYWYRQAAGRGLQLLFYSVGIGQISSEVPQNLSASRPQDRQFILSSKKLLLSDSGFYLCACLTWGEGQYEQYFGPGTRLTVT.

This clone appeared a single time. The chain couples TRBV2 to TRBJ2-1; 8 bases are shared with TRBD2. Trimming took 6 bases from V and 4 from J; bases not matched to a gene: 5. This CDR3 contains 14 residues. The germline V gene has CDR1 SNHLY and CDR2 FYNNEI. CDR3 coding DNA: TGTGCCAGCAGCGGGGGGGCGCGGTACAATGAGCAGTTCTTC. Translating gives CASSGGARYNEQFF.

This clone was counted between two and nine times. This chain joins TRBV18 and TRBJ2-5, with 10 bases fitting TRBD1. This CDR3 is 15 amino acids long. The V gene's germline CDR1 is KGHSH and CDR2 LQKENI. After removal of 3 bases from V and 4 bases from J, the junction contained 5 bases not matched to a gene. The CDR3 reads CASSPATGGPETQYF. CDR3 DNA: TGTGCCAGCTCACCCGCGACAGGGGGCCCAGAGACCCAGTACTTC.

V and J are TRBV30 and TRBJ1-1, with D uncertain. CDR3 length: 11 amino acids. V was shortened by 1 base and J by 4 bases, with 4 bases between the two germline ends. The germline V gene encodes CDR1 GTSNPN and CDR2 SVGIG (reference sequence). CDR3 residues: CAWSGSTEAFF. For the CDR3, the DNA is TGTGCCTGGAGTGGCAGCACTGAAGCTTTCTTT. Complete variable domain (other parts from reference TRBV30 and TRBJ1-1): SQTIHQWPATLVQPVGSPLSLECTVEGTSNPNLYWYRQAAGRGLQLLFYSVGIGQISSEVPQNLSASRPQDRQFILSSKKLLLSDSGFYLCAWSGSTEAFFGQGTRLTVV.

CDR3 DNA sequence: TGTGCCAGCACGAGACACAAGAACACTGAAGCTTTCTTT. Amino acid sequence: CASTRHKNTEAFF. The chain links TRBV2 to TRBJ1-1; D not resolved. Germline values: CDR1 SNHLY, CDR2 FYNNEI. The CDR3 extends over 13 amino acids. V was clipped by 7 bases and J by 1 base, with 10 bases between them.

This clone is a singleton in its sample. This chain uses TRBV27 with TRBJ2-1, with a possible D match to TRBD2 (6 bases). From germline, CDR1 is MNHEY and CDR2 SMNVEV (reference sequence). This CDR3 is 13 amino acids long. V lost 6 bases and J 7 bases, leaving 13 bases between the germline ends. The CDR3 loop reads CASSPRGWNEQFF. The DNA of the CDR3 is TGTGCCAGCAGCCCTCGGGGGTGGAATGAGCAGTTCTTC.

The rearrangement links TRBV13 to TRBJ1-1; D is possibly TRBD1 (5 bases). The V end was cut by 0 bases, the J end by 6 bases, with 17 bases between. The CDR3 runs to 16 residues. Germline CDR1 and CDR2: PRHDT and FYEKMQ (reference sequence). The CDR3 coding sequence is TGTGCCAGCAGCTTAGGGGCAGGGAAAAGGGTCGCTGAAGCTTTCTTT. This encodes CASSLGAGKRVAEAFF.

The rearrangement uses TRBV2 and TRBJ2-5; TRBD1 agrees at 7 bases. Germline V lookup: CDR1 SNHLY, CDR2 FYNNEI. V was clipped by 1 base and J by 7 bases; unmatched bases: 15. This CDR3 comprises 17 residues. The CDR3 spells CASSEEGAGHPLGTQYF. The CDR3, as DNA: TGTGCCAGCAGTGAAGAGGGGGCAGGCCACCCTCTGGGGACCCAGTACTTC.

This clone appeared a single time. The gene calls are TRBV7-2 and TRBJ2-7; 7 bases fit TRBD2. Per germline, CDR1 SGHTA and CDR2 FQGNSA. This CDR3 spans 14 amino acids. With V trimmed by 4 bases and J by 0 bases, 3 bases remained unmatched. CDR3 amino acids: CASSSSGASYEQYF. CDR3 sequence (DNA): TGTGCCAGCAGCTCAAGCGGGGCCTCCTACGAGCAGTACTTC.

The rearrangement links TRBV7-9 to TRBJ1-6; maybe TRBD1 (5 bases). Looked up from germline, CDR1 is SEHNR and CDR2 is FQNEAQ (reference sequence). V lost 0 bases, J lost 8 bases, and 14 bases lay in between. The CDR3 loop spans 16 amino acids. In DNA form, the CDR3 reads TGTGCCAGCAGCTTAGCTCTCCGGGGGACCTATTCACCCCTCCACTTT. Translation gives CASSLALRGTYSPLHF.

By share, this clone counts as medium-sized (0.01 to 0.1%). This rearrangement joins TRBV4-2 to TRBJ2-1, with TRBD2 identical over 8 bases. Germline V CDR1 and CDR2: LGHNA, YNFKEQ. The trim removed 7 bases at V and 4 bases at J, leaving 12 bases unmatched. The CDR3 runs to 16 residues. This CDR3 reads CASTPTAAGGYNEQFF. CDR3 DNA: TGTGCCAGCACCCCCACCGCGGCGGGGGGATACAATGAGCAGTTCTTC.